A selection of T cell receptor beta chains follows, all from one sample in a study of T cell responses to AZD1222 COVID-19 vaccine. Profiling relied on immunoSEQ multiplex PCR, and the TCRdb table lists in-frame clones only, not all of them. The sample has 100,000 to 150,000 clones, 93% seen once. Specimen: peripheral blood, collected on day 0 of AZD1222 vaccination. These receptors were taken from an adult in good health. The CDR3 runs from the conserved cysteine through the conserved F or W. A D gene is named only where the DNA matches it firmly. Where a row states a size, it is once, few, many or the class of an expanded clone; other rows omit it.

j_call | v_call | clone_size | d_call | cdr3_aa | cdr3_nt
TRBJ1-2 | TRBV3-1/TRBV3-2 | once | . | CASSQVIGRSGYTF | TGTGCCAGCAGCCAAGTGATAGGGAGGTCTGGCTACACCTTC
TRBJ2-6 | TRBV5-4 | . | . | CASSPGPTDSGANVLTF | TGTGCCAGCAGCCCCGGGCCCACCGACTCTGGGGCCAACGTCCTGACTTTC
TRBJ1-1 | TRBV5-5 | . | TRBD1 | CASSLVIGIQGGNTEAFF | TGTGCCAGCAGCTTGGTAATCGGTATACAGGGGGGAAACACTGAAGCTTTCTTT
TRBJ2-2 | TRBV6-6 | . | TRBD1 | CASPPGTGVPGELFF | TGTGCCAGCCCCCCCGGGACAGGTGTTCCCGGGGAGCTGTTTTTT
TRBJ2-1 | TRBV7-9 | once | . | CASSLDTGSEQFF | TGTGCCAGCAGCTTAGATACAGGGTCTGAGCAGTTCTTC
TRBJ1-5 | TRBV30 | . | . | CAWSPQGRAQPQHF | TGTGCCTGGAGTCCCCAGGGGAGGGCTCAGCCCCAGCATTTT
TRBJ1-1 | TRBV19 | . | . | CASSIRDMNTEAFF | TGTGCCAGTAGTATAAGGGACATGAACACTGAAGCTTTCTTT
TRBJ1-1 | TRBV7-2 | . | . | CASSLFGNTEAFF | TGTGCCAGCAGCTTATTCGGGAACACTGAAGCTTTCTTT
TRBJ2-1 | TRBV28 | . | . | CASSLTGSFYNEQFF | TGTGCCAGCAGTTTAACCGGGTCGTTCTACAATGAGCAGTTCTTC
TRBJ1-1 | TRBV19 | once | . | CASRLNTEAFF | TGTGCCAGTAGGTTGAACACTGAAGCTTTCTTT
TRBJ2-3 | TRBV3-1/TRBV3-2 | . | . | CASSLQVPSTTDTQYF | TGTGCCAGCAGCTTGCAAGTCCCGTCGACGACAGATACGCAGTATTTT
TRBJ1-1 | TRBV2 | . | TRBD1 | CASSVRGLNTEAFF | TGTGCCAGCAGTGTCAGGGGGCTAAACACTGAAGCTTTCTTT
TRBJ1-4 | TRBV5-6 | . | TRBD1 | CASSLTWGQEKLFF | TGTGCCAGCAGCTTAACTTGGGGACAGGAAAAACTGTTTTTT
TRBJ1-1 | TRBV10-2 | . | TRBD1 | CASSNQQGDTEAFF | TGCGCCAGCAGTAACCAACAGGGGGACACTGAAGCTTTCTTT
TRBJ2-7 | TRBV2 | . | . | CASFRQAGFYEQYF | TGTGCCTCCTTTAGACAGGCTGGCTTCTACGAGCAGTACTTC
TRBJ2-7 | TRBV5-1 | . | TRBD2 | CASSLGLASVYEQYF | TGCGCCAGCAGCTTGGGACTAGCTTCCGTCTACGAGCAGTACTTC
TRBJ1-2 | TRBV18 | . | . | CASSPDSGFSYGYTF | TGTGCCAGCTCACCAGATTCGGGATTTTCCTATGGCTACACCTTC
TRBJ1-2 | TRBV25-1 | . | . | CASSTAGGYTF | TGTGCCAGCAGCACGGCCGGCGGCTACACCTTC
TRBJ1-5 | TRBV19 | . | TRBD1 | CASSIVTTGNQPQHF | TGTGCCAGTAGTATAGTAACGACAGGGAATCAGCCCCAGCATTTT
TRBJ1-6 | TRBV5-1 | . | TRBD1 | CASSARQGLNTSPLHF | TGCGCCAGCAGCGCGAGACAGGGTTTGAACACTTCACCCCTCCACTTT
TRBJ1-3 | TRBV28 | . | . | CAHGGASVDTIYF | TGTGCCCACGGGGGGGCTTCGGTGGACACCATATATTTT
TRBJ2-1 | TRBV7-2 | . | TRBD1 | CASSLRGQGANEQFF | TGTGCCAGCAGCTTAAGGGGACAGGGGGCGAATGAGCAGTTCTTC
TRBJ2-7 | TRBV27 | . | TRBD2 | CASSSGLAGPYEQYF | TGTGCCAGCAGTTCGGGACTAGCGGGACCCTACGAGCAGTACTTC
TRBJ1-2 | TRBV30 | . | . | CAWKNLSGLYGYTF | TGTGCCTGGAAGAATCTCTCAGGCCTCTATGGCTACACCTTC
TRBJ2-7 | TRBV6-5 | . | . | CASSSGRYEQYF | TGTGCCAGCTCTTCGGGCCGCTACGAGCAGTACTTC
TRBJ1-5 | TRBV29-1 | . | . | CSVGSVGNQPQHF | TGCAGCGTTGGCTCGGTCGGCAATCAGCCCCAGCATTTT
TRBJ2-1 | TRBV6-6 | . | TRBD2 | CASTARLAGNEQFF | TGTGCCAGCACCGCGAGACTAGCGGGGAATGAGCAGTTCTTC
TRBJ1-3 | TRBV5-6 | . | . | CASSLGQISVPNTIYF | TGTGCCAGCAGCTTGGGACAGATATCGGTTCCAAACACCATATATTTT
TRBJ2-2 | TRBV7-3 | . | TRBD2 | CASSLISSGRGNTGELFF | TGTGCCAGCAGCTTAATCTCTAGCGGGAGGGGGAACACCGGGGAGCTGTTTTTT
TRBJ1-2 | TRBV6-5 | . | TRBD1 | CASSYGTGNLNGYTF | TGTGCCAGCAGTTACGGGACAGGGAATTTGAATGGCTACACCTTC
TRBJ1-2 | TRBV15 | . | TRBD1 | CATSSHLTGANYGYTF | TGTGCCACCAGCTCCCATTTGACAGGGGCTAACTATGGCTACACCTTC
TRBJ2-7 | TRBV14 | few | . | CASSQGPSITYEQYF | TGTGCCAGCAGCCAAGGTCCTTCTATAACCTACGAGCAGTACTTC
TRBJ1-1 | TRBV19 | once | . | CASSILVSRNTEAFF | TGTGCCAGTAGTATCTTAGTTTCCAGGAACACTGAAGCTTTCTTT
TRBJ1-5 | TRBV19 | . | TRBD1 | CASSRDRGSEQPQHF | TGTGCCAGTAGCCGGGACAGGGGGTCTGAGCAGCCCCAGCATTTT
TRBJ2-7 | TRBV4-1 | . | TRBD1 | CASSIRTGSYEQYF | TGCGCCAGCAGTATTCGGACAGGGAGCTACGAGCAGTACTTC